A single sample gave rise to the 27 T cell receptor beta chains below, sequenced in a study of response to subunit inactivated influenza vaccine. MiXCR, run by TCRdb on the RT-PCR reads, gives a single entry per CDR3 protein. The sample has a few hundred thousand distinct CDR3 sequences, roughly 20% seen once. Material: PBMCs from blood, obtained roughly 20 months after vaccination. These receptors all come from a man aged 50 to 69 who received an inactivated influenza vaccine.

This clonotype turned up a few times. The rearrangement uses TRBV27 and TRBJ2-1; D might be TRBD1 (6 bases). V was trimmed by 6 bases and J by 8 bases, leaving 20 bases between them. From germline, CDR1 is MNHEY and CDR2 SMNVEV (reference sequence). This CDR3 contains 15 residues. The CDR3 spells CASRDSGHPLDEQFF. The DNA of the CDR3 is TGTGCCAGCAGAGATTCGGGACATCCCCTCGATGAGCAGTTCTTC.

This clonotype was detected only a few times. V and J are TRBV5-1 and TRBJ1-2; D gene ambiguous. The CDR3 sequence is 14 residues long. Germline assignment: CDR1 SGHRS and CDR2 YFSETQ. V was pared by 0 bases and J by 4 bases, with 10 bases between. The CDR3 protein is CASSLGSATYGYTF. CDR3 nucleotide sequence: TGCGCCAGCAGCTTGGGGTCAGCAACCTATGGCTACACCTTC.

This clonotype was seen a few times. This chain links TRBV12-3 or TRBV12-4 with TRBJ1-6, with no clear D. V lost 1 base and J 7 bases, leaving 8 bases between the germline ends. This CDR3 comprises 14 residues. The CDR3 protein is CASSLGVRNSPLHF. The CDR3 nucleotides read TGTGCCAGCAGTTTAGGAGTGCGGAATTCACCCCTCCACTTT.

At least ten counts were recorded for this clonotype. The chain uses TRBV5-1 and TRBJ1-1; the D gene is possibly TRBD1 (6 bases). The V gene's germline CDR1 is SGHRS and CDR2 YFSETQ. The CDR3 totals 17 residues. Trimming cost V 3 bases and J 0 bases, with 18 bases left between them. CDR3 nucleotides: TGCGCCAGCAGCTCCCGAGGACAGCTCAGCATGAACACTGAAGCTTTCTTT. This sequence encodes CASSSRGQLSMNTEAFF.

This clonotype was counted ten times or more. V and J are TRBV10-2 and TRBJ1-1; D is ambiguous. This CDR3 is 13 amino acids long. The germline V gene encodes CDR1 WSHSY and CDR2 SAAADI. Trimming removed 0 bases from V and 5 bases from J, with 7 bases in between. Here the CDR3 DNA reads TGCGCCAGCAGTGAGTCGAGTCGAACTGAAGCTTTCTTT. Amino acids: CASSESSRTEAFF.

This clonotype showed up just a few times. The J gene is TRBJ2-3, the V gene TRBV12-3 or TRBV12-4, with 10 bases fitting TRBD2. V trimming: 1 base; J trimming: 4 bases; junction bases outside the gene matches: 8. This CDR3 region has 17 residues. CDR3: CASSLGPPSGSADTQYF. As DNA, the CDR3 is TGTGCCAGCAGTTTAGGCCCTCCTAGCGGGAGTGCAGATACGCAGTATTTT.

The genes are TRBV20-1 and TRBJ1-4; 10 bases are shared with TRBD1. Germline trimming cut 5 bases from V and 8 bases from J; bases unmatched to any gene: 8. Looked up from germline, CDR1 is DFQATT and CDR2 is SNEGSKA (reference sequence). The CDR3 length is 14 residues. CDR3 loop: CSAPDRGLGEKLFF. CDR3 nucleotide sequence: TGCAGTGCTCCTGACAGGGGGCTCGGGGAAAAACTGTTTTTT.

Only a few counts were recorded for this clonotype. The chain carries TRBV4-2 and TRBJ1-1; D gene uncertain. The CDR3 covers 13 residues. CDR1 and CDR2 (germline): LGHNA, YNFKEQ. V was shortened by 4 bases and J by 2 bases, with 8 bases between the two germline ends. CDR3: CASSPDINTEAFF. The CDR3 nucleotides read TGTGCCAGCAGCCCTGACATAAACACTGAAGCTTTCTTT.

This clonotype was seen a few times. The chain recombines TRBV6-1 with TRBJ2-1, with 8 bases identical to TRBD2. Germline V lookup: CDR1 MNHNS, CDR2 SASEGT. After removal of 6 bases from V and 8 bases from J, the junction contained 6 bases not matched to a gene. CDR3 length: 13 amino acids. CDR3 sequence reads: CASSPLRGDEQFF. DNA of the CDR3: TGTGCCAGCAGCCCCCTGCGGGGGGATGAGCAGTTCTTC.

The CDR3: CASSSFPGTMGEKLFF. The CDR3 region has the DNA TGTGCCAGCAGCTCATTCCCGGGGACCATGGGTGAAAAACTGTTTTTT. The chain employs TRBV7-9 and TRBJ1-4; a weak D match, TRBD1 (5 bases). The germline V gene has CDR1 SEHNR and CDR2 FQNEAQ (reference sequence). Between the trimmed V and J ends, which lost 4 bases and 7 bases, there was a span of 19 bases. This CDR3 comprises 16 residues. The full variable domain, its missing parts supplied by reference TRBV7-9 and TRBJ1-4, is DTGVSQNPRHKITKRGQNVTFRCDPISEHNRLYWYRQTLGQGPEFLTYFQNEAQLEKSRLLSDRFSAERPKGSFSTLEIQRTEQGDSAMYLCASSSFPGTMGEKLFFGSGTQLSVL.

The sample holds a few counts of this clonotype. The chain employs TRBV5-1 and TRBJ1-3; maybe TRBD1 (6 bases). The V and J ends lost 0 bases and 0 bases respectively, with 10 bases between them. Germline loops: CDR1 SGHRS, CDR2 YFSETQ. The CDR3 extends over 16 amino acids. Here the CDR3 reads CASSLGRTDSGNTIYF. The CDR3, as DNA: TGCGCCAGCAGCTTGGGTCGGACAGACTCTGGAAACACCATATATTTT.

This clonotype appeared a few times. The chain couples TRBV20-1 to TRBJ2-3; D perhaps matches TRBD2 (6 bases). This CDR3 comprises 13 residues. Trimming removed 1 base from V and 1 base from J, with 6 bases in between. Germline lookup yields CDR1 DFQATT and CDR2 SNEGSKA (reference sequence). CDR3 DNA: TGCAGTGCTAGAGCGGGGGGCACAGATACGCAGTATTTT. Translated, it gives CSARAGGTDTQYF.

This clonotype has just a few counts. The chain's CDR3 is CASSRDPGNTIYF. Written as DNA, the CDR3 is TGCGCCAGCAGCCGCGACCCTGGAAACACCATATATTTT. V usage is TRBV4-3 and J usage is TRBJ1-3; no firm D call. From germline, CDR1 is LGHNA and CDR2 YSLEER. V shed 4 bases and J shed 2 bases, with 6 bases lying between them. CDR3 length: 13 amino acids.

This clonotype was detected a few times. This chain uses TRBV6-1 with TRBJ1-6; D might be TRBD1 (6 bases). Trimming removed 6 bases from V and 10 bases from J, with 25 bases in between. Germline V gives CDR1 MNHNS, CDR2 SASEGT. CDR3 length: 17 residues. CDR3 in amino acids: CASRAGTNLMLRSPLHF. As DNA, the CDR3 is TGTGCCAGCAGGGCCGGGACAAACCTTATGTTGCGGTCACCCCTCCACTTT.

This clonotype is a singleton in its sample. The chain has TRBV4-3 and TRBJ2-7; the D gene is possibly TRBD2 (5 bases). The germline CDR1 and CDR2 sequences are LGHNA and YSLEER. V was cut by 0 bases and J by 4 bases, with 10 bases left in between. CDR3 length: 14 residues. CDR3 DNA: TGCGCCAGCAGCCAAGATGCGGGCTTGTACGAGCAGTACTTC. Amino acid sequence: CASSQDAGLYEQYF.

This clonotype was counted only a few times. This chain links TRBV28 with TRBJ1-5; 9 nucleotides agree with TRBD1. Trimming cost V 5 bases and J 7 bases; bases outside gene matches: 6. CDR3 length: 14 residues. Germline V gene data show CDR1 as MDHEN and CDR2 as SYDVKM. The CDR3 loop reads CASSRDREGQPQHF. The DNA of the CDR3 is TGTGCCAGCAGTCGGGACAGGGAGGGACAGCCCCAGCATTTT.

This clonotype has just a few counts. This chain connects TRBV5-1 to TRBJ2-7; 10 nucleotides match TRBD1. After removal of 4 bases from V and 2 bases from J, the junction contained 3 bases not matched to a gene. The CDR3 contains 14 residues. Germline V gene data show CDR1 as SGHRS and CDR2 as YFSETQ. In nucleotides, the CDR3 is TGCGCCAGCAGCACGGACAGGGGGACCTACGAGCAGTACTTC. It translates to CASSTDRGTYEQYF.

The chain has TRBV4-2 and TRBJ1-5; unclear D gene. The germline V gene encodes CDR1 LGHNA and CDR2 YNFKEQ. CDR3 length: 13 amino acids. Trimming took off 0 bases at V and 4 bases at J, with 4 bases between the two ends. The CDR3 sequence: CASSQDQNQPQHF. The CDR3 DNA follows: TGTGCCAGCAGCCAAGATCAGAATCAGCCCCAGCATTTT.

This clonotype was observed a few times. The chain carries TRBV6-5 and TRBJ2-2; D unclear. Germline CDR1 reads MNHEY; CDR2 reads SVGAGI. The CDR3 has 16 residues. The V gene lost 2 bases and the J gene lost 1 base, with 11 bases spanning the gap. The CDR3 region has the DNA TGTGCCAGCAGTTACGCTCGCCAGGTGAACACCGGGGAGCTGTTTTTT. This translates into CASSYARQVNTGELFF.

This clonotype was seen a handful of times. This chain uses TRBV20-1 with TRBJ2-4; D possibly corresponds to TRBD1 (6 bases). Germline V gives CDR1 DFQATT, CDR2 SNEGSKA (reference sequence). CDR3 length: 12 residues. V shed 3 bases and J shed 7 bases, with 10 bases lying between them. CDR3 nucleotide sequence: TGCAGTGCTAGGGCACAGGGTAACATTCAGTACTTC. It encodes CSARAQGNIQYF.

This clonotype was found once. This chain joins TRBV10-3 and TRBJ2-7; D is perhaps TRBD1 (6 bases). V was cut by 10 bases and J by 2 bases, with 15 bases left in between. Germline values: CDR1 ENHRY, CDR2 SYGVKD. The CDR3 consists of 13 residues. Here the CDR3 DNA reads TGTGCCACCCACACCGGGACACCCTACGAGCAGTACTTC. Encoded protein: CATHTGTPYEQYF.

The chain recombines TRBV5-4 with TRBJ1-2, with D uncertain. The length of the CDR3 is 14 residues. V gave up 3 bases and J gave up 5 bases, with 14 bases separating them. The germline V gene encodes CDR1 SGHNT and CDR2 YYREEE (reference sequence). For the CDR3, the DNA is TGTGCCAGCAGCTGGGCGACCGGTGGGTATGGCTACACCTTC. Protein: CASSWATGGYGYTF.

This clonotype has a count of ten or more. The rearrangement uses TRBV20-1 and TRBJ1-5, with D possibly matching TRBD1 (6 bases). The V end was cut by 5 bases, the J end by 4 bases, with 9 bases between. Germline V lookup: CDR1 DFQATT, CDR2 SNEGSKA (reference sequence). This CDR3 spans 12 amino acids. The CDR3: CSAPDSNQPQHF. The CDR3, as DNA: TGCAGTGCTCCGGACAGTAATCAGCCCCAGCATTTT.

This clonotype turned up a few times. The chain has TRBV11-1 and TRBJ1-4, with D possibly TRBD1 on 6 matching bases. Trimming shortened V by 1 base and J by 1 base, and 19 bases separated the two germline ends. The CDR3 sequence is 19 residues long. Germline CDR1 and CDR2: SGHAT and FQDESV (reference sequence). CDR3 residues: CASSLGEGRGGRTNEKLFF. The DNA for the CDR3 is TGTGCCAGCAGCTTAGGCGAGGGCAGGGGCGGAAGAACTAATGAAAAACTGTTTTTT.

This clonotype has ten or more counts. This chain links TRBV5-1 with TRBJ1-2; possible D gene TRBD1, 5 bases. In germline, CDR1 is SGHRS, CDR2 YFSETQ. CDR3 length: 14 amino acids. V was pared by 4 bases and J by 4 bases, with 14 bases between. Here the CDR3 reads CASSVDPGIYGYTF. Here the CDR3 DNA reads TGCGCCAGCAGCGTGGATCCAGGGATCTATGGCTACACCTTC.

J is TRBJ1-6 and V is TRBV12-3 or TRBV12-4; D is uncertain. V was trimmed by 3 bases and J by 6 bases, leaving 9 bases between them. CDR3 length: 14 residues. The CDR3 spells CASSFVSFNSPLHF. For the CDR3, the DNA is TGTGCCAGCAGTTTCGTGAGCTTTAATTCACCCCTCCACTTT.

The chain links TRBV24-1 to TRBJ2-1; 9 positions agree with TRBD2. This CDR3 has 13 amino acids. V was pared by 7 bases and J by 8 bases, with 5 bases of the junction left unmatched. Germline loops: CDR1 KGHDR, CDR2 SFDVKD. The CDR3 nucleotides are TGTGCCACCAGCGGCGGGGGGGCGCATGAGCAGTTCTTC. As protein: CATSGGGAHEQFF.